A selection of T cell receptor beta chains follows, all from one sample in a study of blood T cell repertoires in COVID-19. The table came from immunoSEQ multiplex PCR; TCRdb's copy has only in-frame clones and leaves some out. The data show 70,000 to 95,000 clones, around 81% seen once. Specimen: peripheral blood. All receptors come from a woman in her sixties or seventies with active or convalescent COVID-19. Each CDR3 is given with its conserved first and last residue. Each record gives: clone size, V gene, J gene, D gene, CDR3 DNA, CDR3 protein. The D gene is left open where the match is weak. The size field is filled for only some rows; it gives once, few, many or a size class.

size: -; V: TRBV7-9; J: TRBJ1-2; D: -; DNA: TGTGCCAGCAGCTTAGGGGGGCTCTACACCTTC; CDR3: CASSLGGLYTF
size: -; V: TRBV19; J: TRBJ2-7; D: TRBD1; DNA: TGTGCCAGTACCCTGGGACAGGGGGCTTACGAGCAGTACTTC; CDR3: CASTLGQGAYEQYF
size: once; V: TRBV6-2/TRBV6-3; J: TRBJ2-7; D: -; DNA: TGTGCCAGCAGTTACTCTGCGGGGATCAAGTCCTACGAGCAGTACTTC; CDR3: CASSYSAGIKSYEQYF
size: -; V: TRBV28; J: TRBJ1-5; D: TRBD1; DNA: TGTGCCAGCTCTAACAGGGGGCCTGTTAATCAGCCCCAGCATTTT; CDR3: CASSNRGPVNQPQHF
size: -; V: TRBV5-1; J: TRBJ2-3; D: TRBD2; DNA: TGCGCCAGCAGCTTTACTAGCGGGGGAGGAGATACGCAGTATTTT; CDR3: CASSFTSGGGDTQYF
size: -; V: TRBV2; J: TRBJ1-5; D: -; DNA: TGTGCCAGCAGCCCGGGACTCCTGAGCAATCAGCCCCAGCATTTT; CDR3: CASSPGLLSNQPQHF
size: -; V: TRBV7-9; J: TRBJ1-6; D: TRBD1; DNA: TGTGCCAGCAGCTCGACACAGGGGAGCACCTATAATTCACCCCTCCACTTT; CDR3: CASSSTQGSTYNSPLHF
size: few; V: TRBV12-3/TRBV12-4; J: TRBJ1-2; D: -; DNA: TGTGCCAGCACACTGGAGCGAAACTATGGCTACACCTTC; CDR3: CASTLERNYGYTF
size: -; V: TRBV19; J: TRBJ2-3; D: TRBD2; DNA: TGTGCCAGTAGGGCCGGGGGGGCCGAGGTAGATACGCAGTATTTT; CDR3: CASRAGGAEVDTQYF
size: -; V: TRBV2; J: TRBJ1-4; D: -; DNA: TGTGCCAGCAGTGGGGCCCAACTTAATGAAAAACTGTTTTTT; CDR3: CASSGAQLNEKLFF
size: -; V: TRBV7-6; J: TRBJ2-5; D: -; DNA: TGTGCCAGCAGCTTAAAGGAGCAGGGGCAAGAGACCCAGTACTTC; CDR3: CASSLKEQGQETQYF
size: -; V: TRBV7-2; J: TRBJ2-2; D: -; DNA: TGTGCCAGCAGCTCACGACAAGCCGGGGAGCTGTTTTTT; CDR3: CASSSRQAGELFF
size: -; V: TRBV6-5; J: TRBJ1-2; D: TRBD1; DNA: TGTGCCAGCAGTCAGGGACAGAGGGATGGCTACACCTTC; CDR3: CASSQGQRDGYTF
size: -; V: TRBV5-1; J: TRBJ2-5; D: -; DNA: TGCGCCAGCAGCTCCCAGCCAGGAGAGACCCAGTACTTC; CDR3: CASSSQPGETQYF
size: few; V: TRBV15; J: TRBJ1-1; D: TRBD1; DNA: TGTGCCACCAGCACTAGGACAGGAACGAACACTGAAGCTTTCTTT; CDR3: CATSTRTGTNTEAFF